This T cell receptor beta chain was captured in a study of blood T cell repertoires in COVID-19. Authors' methods: Amplifying reference gene primers gave estimates of nucleated cell counts. Method: immunoSEQ multiplex PCR; TCRdb's copy keeps in-frame clones and lacks some. Clonal size and the V and J genes are those of that table, whereas D and trimming came from the DNA. The sample includes 250,000 or so clones, 65% to 90% of them seen just once. Germline CDR1 SGDLS, CDR2 YYNGEE. Trimming removed 3 bases at V and 6 bases at J, with 27 bases between. The CDR3 is 19 amino acids. The chain recombines TRBV9 with TRBJ2-2, with a tentative D call TRBD2 (7 bases). Sequencing was done on a sample of peripheral blood. The TCR sequence derives from a man in his forties who had recovered from COVID-19. The CDR3 reads CASSAPRGALGFSSGELFF. The CDR3 bases are TGTGCCAGCAGCGCCCCCCGGGGGGCCTTAGGTTTTTCTTCCGGGGAGCTGTTTTTT.